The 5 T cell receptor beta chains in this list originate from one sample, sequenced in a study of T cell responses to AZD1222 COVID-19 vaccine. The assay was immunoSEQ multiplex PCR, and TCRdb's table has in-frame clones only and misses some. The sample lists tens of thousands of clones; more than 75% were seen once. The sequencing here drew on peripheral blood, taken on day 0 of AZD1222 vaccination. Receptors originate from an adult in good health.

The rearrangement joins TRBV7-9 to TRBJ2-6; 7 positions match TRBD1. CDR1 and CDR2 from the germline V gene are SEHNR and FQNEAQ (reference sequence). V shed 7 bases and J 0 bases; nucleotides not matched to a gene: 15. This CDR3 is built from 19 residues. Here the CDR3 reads CASMGSDRVRFSGANVLTF. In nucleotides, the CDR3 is TGTGCCAGCATGGGTTCCGACAGGGTGCGATTCTCTGGGGCCAACGTCCTGACTTTC.

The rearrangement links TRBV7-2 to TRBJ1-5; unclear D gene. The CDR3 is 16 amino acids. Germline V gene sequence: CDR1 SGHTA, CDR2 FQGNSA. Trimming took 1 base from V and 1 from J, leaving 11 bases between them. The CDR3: CASSLEGLGSNQPQHF. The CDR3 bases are TGTGCCAGCAGCTTAGAGGGCCTAGGGAGCAATCAGCCCCAGCATTTT.

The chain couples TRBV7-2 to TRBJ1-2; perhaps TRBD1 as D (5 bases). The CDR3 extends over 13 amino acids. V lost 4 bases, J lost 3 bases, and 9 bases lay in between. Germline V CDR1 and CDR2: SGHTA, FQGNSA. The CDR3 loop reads CASSSGTDYGYTF. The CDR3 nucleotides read TGTGCCAGCAGCTCCGGGACGGACTATGGCTACACCTTC.

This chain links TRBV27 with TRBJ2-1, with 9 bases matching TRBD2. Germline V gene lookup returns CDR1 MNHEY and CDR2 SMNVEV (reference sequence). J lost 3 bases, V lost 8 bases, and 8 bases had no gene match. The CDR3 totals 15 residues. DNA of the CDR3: TGTGCCAGCGGGACCGGGACTAGCTTCTACAATGAGCAGTTCTTC. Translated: CASGTGTSFYNEQFF.

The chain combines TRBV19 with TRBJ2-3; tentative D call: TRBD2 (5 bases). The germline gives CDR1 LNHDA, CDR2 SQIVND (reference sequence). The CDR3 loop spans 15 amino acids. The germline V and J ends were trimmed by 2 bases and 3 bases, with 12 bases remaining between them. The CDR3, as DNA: TGTGCCAGTAGTATAAGAGGGAGAGGGACAGATACGCAGTATTTT. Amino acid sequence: CASSIRGRGTDTQYF.